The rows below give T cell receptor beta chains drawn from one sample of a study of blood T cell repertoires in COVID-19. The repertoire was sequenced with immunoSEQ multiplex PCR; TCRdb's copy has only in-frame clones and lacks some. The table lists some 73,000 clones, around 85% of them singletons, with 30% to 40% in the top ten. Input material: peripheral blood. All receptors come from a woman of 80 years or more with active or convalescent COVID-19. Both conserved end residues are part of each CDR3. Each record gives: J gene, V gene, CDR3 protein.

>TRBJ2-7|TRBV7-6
CASSTKTGAEQYF
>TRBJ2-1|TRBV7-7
CASSLDDGVYNEQFF
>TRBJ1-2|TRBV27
CASSLLGRGAYGYTF
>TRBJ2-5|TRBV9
CASSTTSGRQQETQYF
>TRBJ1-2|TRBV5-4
CASSLDRGTGYTF
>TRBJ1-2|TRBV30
CAWSSQGTGYGYTF
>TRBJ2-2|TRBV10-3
CAISDLGLAENTGELFF
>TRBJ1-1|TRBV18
CASSLVNTEAFF
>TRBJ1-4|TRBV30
CACTGEKLFF
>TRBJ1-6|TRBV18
CASSPGTGQSPLHF
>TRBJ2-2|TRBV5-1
CASSFNSRTGELFF
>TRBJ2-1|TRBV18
CASSQDRVGTGASNEQFF
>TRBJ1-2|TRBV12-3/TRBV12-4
CASSLANYYTF
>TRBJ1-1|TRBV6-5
CASSWGGAAANTEAFF
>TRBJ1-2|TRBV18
CASSPGSTRTGEGYTF
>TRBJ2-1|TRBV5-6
CASSLGLADNEQFF
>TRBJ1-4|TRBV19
CASSPTGFGEKLFF
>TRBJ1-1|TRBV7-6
CASSLAQDFNTEAFF
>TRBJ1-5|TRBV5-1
CASSLGDNQPQHF
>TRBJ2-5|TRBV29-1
CSVGDNQETQYF
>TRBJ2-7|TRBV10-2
CASRWDRASYEQYF
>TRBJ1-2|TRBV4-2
CASSQADEQGYGYTF
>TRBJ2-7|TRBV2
CASSRSNEQYF
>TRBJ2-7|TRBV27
CASSTNRPGQGSYEQYF
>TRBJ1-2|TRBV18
CASSINYGYTF
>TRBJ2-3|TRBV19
CASSIGGAGITDTQYF
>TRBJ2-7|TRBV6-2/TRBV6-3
CASSYNGGDYEQYF
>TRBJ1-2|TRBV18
CASSAGTGSYGYTF
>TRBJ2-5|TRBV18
CASSPPVEETQYF
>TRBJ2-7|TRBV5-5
CASSLVSVAYEQYF
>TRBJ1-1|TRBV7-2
CASSLAAVMNTEAFF
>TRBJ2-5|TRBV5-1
CASSFAGGPRDPVSQYF
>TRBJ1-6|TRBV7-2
CASSLPMVAGGGNSPLHF